A single sample is the source of the 10 T cell receptor beta chains below, sequenced in a study of shared clonotypes between healthy human individuals. Profiled with immunoSEQ multiplex PCR; TCRdb holds only in-frame clones, not every one. Here the sample spans 2 million to 3 million clones, more than 85% being singletons. Sequencing input: naive CD4+ T cells from PBMCs. Noted subset: CD45RA+ positively selected. The receptors here all came from a young man in good health. Some clones in this sample may be carry-over from other donors' samples.

The J gene is TRBJ1-2, the V gene TRBV6-5, with unresolved D. Trimming stripped 0 bases from V and 7 bases from J, with 12 bases between. The CDR3 length is 14 residues. Germline V gene sequence: CDR1 MNHEY, CDR2 SVGAGI. CDR3 in DNA: TGTGCCAGCAGTTACTCGGGCGGGGAGGCTGGCTACACCTTC. Translation: CASSYSGGEAGYTF.

V usage is TRBV19 and J usage is TRBJ1-3; D is unclear. CDR1 and CDR2 (germline): LNHDA, SQIVND (reference sequence). The CDR3 covers 11 residues. The CDR3 DNA reads TGTGCTGCGACGAGCGGAAACACCATATATTTT. Protein sequence: CAATSGNTIYF.

V is TRBV6-4 and J is TRBJ2-2; the D is unclear. Trimming cost V 3 bases and J 2 bases, with 13 bases left between them. The CDR3 runs 16 residues. Germline lookup yields CDR1 MRHNA and CDR2 SNTAGT. DNA of the CDR3: TGTGCCAGCAGTGAGAAAGGCAGGTCAAACACCGGGGAGCTGTTTTTT. This translates into CASSEKGRSNTGELFF.

The V call is TRBV5-1, the J call TRBJ2-7, with D possibly matching TRBD2 (6 bases). The CDR3 runs 15 residues. Between the trimmed V and J ends, which lost 5 bases and 3 bases, there was a span of 18 bases. CDR1 and CDR2 (germline): SGHRS, YFSETQ. The CDR3 reads CASSRGVVLRYEQYF. In DNA form, the CDR3 reads TGCGCCAGCAGTCGCGGGGTGGTCCTACGCTACGAGCAGTACTTC. Supplemented by reference TRBV5-1 and TRBJ2-7, the full variable domain reads KAGVTQTPRYLIKTRGQQVTLSCSPISGHRSVSWYQQTPGQGLQFLFEYFSETQRNKGNFPGRFSGRQFSNSRSEMNVSTLELGDSALYLCASSRGVVLRYEQYFGPGTRLTVT.

A word on this clone: The junction and the germline gene differ at one end; a read error may be behind it. The V and J genes are TRBV2 and TRBJ2-7, with 10 bases lining up with TRBD1. The CDR3 has 15 amino acids. The germline CDR1 and CDR2 sequences are SNHLY and FYNNEI. The CDR3 loop reads CANSRPGQGGLGKYF. In DNA, the CDR3 is TGTGCCAACAGTCGACCCGGACAGGGGGGATTAGGAAAGTACTTC.

The V gene is TRBV18, the J gene TRBJ1-6; D is unresolved. The CDR3 spans 15 residues. Deletions cut 6 bases from V and 0 bases from J, with 9 bases between. Germline-derived CDR1 and CDR2 are KGHSH and LQKENI. The CDR3, as DNA: TGTGCCAGCTCCGCATACAGCTCCTATAATTCACCCCTCCACTTT. This gives the protein CASSAYSSYNSPLHF.

The chain joins TRBV6-6 to TRBJ1-1; D unclear. The germline V and J ends were trimmed by 7 bases and 8 bases, with 14 bases remaining between them. CDR1 and CDR2 from the germline V gene are MNHNY and SVGAGI (reference sequence). The length of the CDR3 is 12 residues. The CDR3 region has the DNA TGTGCCAGCACTCTGGGCAAAGCGGAAGCTTTCTTT. Translating gives CASTLGKAEAFF.

The J gene is TRBJ2-7, the V gene TRBV30, with D possibly matching TRBD2 (5 bases). V was trimmed by 4 bases and J by 0 bases, leaving 7 bases between them. Germline V gene data show CDR1 as GTSNPN and CDR2 as SVGIG (reference sequence). The CDR3 loop spans 12 amino acids. The DNA for the CDR3 is TGTGCCTGGAAGGGAGCCTCCTACGAGCAGTACTTC. Protein product: CAWKGASYEQYF.

V is TRBV21-1 and J is TRBJ2-7. TRBV21-1 is tagged as a pseudogene. CDR3 length: 19 amino acids. The DNA of the CDR3 is TGTGCCAGCACCAACGAGGACAGCGTCGGGGGTCGTTTATCCTACGAGCAGTACTTC. This sequence encodes CASTNEDSVGGRLSYEQYF.

In the case of this clone: The junction departs from germline at one end; a sequencing error may be responsible. J is TRBJ2-1 and V is TRBV7-9; the match to TRBD1 covers 7 bases. This CDR3 is built from 12 residues. From germline, CDR1 is SEHNR and CDR2 FQNEAQ (reference sequence). CDR3 sequence reads: CASSTWDSQGVF. The CDR3, as DNA: TGTGCCAGCAGCACCTGGGACAGTCAAGGGGTCTTC.